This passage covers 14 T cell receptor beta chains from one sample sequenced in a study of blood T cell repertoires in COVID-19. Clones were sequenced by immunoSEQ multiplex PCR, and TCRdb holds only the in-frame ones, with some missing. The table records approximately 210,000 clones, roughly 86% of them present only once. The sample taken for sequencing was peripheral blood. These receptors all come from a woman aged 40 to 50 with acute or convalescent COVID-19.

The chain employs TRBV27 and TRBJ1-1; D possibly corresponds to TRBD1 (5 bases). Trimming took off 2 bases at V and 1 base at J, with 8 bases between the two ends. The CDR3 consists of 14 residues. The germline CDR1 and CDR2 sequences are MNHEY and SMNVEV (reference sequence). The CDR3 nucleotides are TGTGCCAGCAGTTTACAGGGTCGGAACACTGAAGCTTTCTTT. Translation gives CASSLQGRNTEAFF.

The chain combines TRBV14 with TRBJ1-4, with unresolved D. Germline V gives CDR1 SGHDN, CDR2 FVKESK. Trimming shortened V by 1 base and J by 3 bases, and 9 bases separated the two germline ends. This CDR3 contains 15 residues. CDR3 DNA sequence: TGTGCCAGCAGCCAAGCCGCCGGGTCTAATGAAAAACTGTTTTTT. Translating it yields CASSQAAGSNEKLFF.

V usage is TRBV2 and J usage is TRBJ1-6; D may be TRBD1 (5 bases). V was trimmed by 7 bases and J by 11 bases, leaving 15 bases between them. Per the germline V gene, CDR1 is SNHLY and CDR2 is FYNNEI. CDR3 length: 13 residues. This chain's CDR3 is CASKIFREPPLHF. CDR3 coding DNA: TGTGCCAGCAAAATCTTCAGGGAACCACCCCTCCACTTT. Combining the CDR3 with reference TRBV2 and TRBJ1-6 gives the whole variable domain EPEVTQTPSHQVTQMGQEVILRCVPISNHLYFYWYRQILGQKVEFLVSFYNNEISEKSEIFDDQFSVERPDGSNFTLKIRSTKLEDSAMYFCASKIFREPPLHFGNGTRLTVT.

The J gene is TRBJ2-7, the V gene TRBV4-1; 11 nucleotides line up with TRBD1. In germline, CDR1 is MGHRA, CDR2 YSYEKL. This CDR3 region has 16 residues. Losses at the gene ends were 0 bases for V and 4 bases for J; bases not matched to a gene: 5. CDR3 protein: CASSQDSGQGVYEQYF. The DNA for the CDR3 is TGCGCCAGCAGCCAAGATTCGGGACAGGGGGTTTACGAGCAGTACTTC.

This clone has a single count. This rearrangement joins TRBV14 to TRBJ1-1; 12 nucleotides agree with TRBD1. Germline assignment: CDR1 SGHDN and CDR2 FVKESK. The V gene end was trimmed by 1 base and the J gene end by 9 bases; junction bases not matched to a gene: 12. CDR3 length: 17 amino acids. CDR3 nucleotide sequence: TGTGCCAGCAGCCAAGCTATACCCGGGACAGGGGGCGGGAAAGCTTTCTTT. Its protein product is CASSQAIPGTGGGKAFF.

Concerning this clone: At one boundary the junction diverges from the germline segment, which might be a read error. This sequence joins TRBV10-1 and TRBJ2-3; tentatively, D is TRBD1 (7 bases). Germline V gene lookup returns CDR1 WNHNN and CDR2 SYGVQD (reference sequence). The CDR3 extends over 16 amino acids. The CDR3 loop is CTSSAGGYEPTDTQYF. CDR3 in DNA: TGCACCAGCAGTGCAGGGGGGTACGAACCCACAGATACGCAGTATTTT.

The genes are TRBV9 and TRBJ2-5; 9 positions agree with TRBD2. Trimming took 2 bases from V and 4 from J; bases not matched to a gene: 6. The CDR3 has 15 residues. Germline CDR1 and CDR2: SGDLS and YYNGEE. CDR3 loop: CASSVNSGSRETQYF. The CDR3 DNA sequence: TGTGCCAGCAGCGTTAATAGCGGGAGTCGAGAGACCCAGTACTTC.

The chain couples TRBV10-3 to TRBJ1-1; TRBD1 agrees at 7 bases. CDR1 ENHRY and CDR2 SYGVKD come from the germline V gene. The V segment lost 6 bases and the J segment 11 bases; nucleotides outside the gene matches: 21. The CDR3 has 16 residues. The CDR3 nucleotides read TGTGCCATCAGCGATCCGCAGACAGGGTTGGCGGGGGGGGCTTTCTTT. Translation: CAISDPQTGLAGGAFF.

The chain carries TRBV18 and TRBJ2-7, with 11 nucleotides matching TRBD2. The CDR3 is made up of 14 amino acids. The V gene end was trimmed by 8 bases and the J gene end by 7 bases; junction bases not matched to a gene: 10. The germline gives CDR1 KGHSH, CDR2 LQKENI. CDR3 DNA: TGTGCCAGCCGCGAGACTAGCGGGGTCCCAGAGCAGTACTTC. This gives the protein CASRETSGVPEQYF.

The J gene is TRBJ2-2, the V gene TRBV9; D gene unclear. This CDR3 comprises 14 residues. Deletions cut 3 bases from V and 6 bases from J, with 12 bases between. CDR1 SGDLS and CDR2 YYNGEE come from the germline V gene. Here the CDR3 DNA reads TGTGCCAGCAGCGCGCGACTGGTCGCCGGGGAGCTGTTTTTT. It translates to CASSARLVAGELFF.

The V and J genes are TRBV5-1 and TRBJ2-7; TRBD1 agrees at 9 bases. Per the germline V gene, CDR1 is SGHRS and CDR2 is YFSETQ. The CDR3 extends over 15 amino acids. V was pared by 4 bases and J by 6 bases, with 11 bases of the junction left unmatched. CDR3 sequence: CASSPLVQGAGEQYF. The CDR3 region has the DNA TGCGCCAGCAGCCCCCTGGTACAGGGGGCCGGCGAGCAGTACTTC.

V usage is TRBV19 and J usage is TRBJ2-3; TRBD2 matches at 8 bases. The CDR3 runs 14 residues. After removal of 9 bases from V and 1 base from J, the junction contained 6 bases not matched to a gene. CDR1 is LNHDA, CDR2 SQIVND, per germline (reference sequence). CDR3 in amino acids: CASRRREGTDTQYF. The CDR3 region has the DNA TGTGCCAGCAGACGGCGGGAGGGCACAGATACGCAGTATTTT. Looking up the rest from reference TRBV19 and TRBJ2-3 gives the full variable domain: DGGITQSPKYLFRKEGQNVTLSCEQNLNHDAMYWYRQDPGQGLRLIYYSQIVNDFQKGDIAEGYSVSREKKESFPLTVTSAQKNPTAFYLCASRRREGTDTQYFGPGTRLTVL.

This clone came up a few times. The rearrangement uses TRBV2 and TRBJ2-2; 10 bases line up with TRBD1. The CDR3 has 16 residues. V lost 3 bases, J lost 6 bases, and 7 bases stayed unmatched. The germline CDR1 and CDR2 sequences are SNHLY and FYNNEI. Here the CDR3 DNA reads TGTGCCAGCAGTGATCCGGGACAGGGGTTATCCGGGGAGCTGTTTTTT. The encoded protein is CASSDPGQGLSGELFF.

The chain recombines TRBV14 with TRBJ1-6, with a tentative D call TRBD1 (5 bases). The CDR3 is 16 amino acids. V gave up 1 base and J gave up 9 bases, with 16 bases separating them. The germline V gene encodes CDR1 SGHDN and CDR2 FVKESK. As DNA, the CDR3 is TGTGCCAGCAGCCAAGGCGAGCCAGGGTGGGGTTCACCCCTCCACTTT. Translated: CASSQGEPGWGSPLHF.